Sequencing of this T cell receptor (beta chain) was carried out in a study of blood T cell repertoires in COVID-19. For the study at large: The analysed material was cDNA or gDNA that came from T cells, B-cell-depleted T cells, or PBMCs.

Original methodology: The assay estimated nucleated cells by amplifying reference gene primers. Using immunoSEQ multiplex PCR, the repertoire was profiled, and TCRdb retains in-frame clones only, with some absent. The V and J calls and clone size are taken from that table; D and trimming were inferred from the DNA. The data contain 120,000 or so clones, 85% of them seen just once; the ten biggest clones take up 6.6%. Per germline, CDR1 MGHRA and CDR2 YSYEKL. The CDR3 has 13 residues. J lost 7 bases, V lost 4 bases, and 3 bases had no gene match. This clonotype originated in a man of 80 years or more with active or convalescent COVID-19. Sequences were obtained from peripheral blood. The chain has TRBV4-1 and TRBJ1-4; 7 bases map to TRBD1. The CDR3 region has the DNA TGCGCCAGCAGCCCCTACAGGGGTGAAAAACTGTTTTTT. It is translated as CASSPYRGEKLFF.